This passage covers 5 T cell receptor beta chains from one sample sequenced in a study of T-cell reconstitution after alpha-beta-depleted transplantation in children. Preparing the TCRbeta library involved the use of unique molecular identifiers. From the PCR reads, TCRdb called clonotypes with MiXCR, one entry per CDR3 protein. The sample lists approximately 400,000 distinct CDR3 sequences, under 13% occurring once. The sample here was PBMCs from the stem cell graft donor, taken from the stem cell graft. Receptors originate from a human donor who donated a stem cell graft to a child with acute myeloid leukemia.

V is TRBV27 and J is TRBJ2-1, with 9 bases fitting TRBD2. V lost 3 bases to trimming and J lost 8 bases; unmatched junction nucleotides: 5. There are 14 residues in the CDR3. The germline V gene encodes CDR1 MNHEY and CDR2 SMNVEV (reference sequence). CDR3 nucleotide sequence: TGTGCCAGCAGTTTGTTCCTAGCGGGGCATGAGCAGTTCTTC. Translation gives CASSLFLAGHEQFF.

This clonotype has just a few counts. V gene TRBV4-2 combines with J gene TRBJ2-4; no definite D call. The CDR3 spans 16 residues. The germline V gene encodes CDR1 LGHNA and CDR2 YNFKEQ. The V end lost 1 base, the J end lost 0 bases, and 10 bases lay between the germline ends. The CDR3 DNA sequence: TGTGCCAGCAGCCAAGCTACAGAGGTAGCCAAAAACATTCAGTACTTC. As protein: CASSQATEVAKNIQYF.

The chain combines TRBV5-6 with TRBJ2-5, with 14 positions matching TRBD2. Per the germline V gene, CDR1 is SGHDT and CDR2 is YYEEEE. The junction had 7 bases not matched to a gene; V was cut back by 4 bases and J by 5 bases. CDR3 length: 16 amino acids. The CDR3 protein is CASSGGTSGSMETQYF. The CDR3 DNA sequence: TGTGCCAGCAGCGGTGGGACTAGCGGGAGTATGGAGACCCAGTACTTC.

The genes are TRBV20-1 and TRBJ1-3; no definite D call. The CDR3 has 12 residues. Germline V gene lookup returns CDR1 DFQATT and CDR2 SNEGSKA (reference sequence). Trimming removed 6 bases from V and 0 bases from J, with 6 bases in between. DNA of the CDR3: TGCAGTGCGCCAGGCTCTGGAAACACCATATATTTT. Its protein is CSAPGSGNTIYF.

The chain employs TRBV5-1 and TRBJ2-3, with D possibly TRBD1 on 6 matching bases. The CDR3 spans 15 residues. The ends were cut back, 2 bases at V and 4 bases at J, with 14 bases in the middle. The germline CDR1 and CDR2 sequences are SGHRS and YFSETQ. The CDR3 DNA reads TGCGCCAGCAGCTTAACAGGGATTAGCGCAGATACGCAGTATTTT. Its protein is CASSLTGISADTQYF. The variable domain in full, with the rest retrieved from reference TRBV5-1 and TRBJ2-3, is KAGVTQTPRYLIKTRGQQVTLSCSPISGHRSVSWYQQTPGQGLQFLFEYFSETQRNKGNFPGRFSGRQFSNSRSEMNVSTLELGDSALYLCASSLTGISADTQYFGPGTRLTVL.